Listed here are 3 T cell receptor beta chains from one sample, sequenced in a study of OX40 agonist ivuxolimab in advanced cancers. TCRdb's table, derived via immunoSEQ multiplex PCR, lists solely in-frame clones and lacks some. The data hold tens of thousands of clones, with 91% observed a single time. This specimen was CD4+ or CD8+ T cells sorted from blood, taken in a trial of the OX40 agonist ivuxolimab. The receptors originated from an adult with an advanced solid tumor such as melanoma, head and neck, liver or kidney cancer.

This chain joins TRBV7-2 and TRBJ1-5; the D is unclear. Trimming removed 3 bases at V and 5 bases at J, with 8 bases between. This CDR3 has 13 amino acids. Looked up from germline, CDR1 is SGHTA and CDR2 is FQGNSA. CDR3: CASSFKRDQPQHF. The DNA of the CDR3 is TGTGCCAGCAGCTTTAAAAGGGATCAGCCCCAGCATTTT.

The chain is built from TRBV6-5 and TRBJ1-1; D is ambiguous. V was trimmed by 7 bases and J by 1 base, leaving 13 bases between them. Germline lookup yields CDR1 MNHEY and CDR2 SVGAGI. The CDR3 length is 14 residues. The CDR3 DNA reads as TGTGCCAGCATGGCTGAGTTTGGGAACACTGAAGCTTTCTTT. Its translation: CASMAEFGNTEAFF.

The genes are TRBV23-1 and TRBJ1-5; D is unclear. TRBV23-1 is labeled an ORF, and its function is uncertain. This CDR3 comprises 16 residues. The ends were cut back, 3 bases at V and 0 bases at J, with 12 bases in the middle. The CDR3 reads CASSHSREVSNQPQHF. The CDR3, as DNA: TGCGCCAGCAGTCACTCGAGGGAGGTTAGCAATCAGCCCCAGCATTTT.